This entry features one TCR beta chain sequence. There is no known antigen for this receptor. One base away there is no much larger clone; base qualities are not given. This specimen comes from a study of shared clonotypes between healthy human individuals (dated by TCRdb to between 2020 and 2021). At the level of the whole study: A couple of women and a few men aged 18 to 49 years were included in the cohort. For each donor, CD4 naive and CD4 memory were each given three plates, CD8 naive was given two plates, and CD8 memory was given one plate. The study deeply sequenced blood TCR repertoires of about 5 healthy adults to estimate repertoire size and the extent of clonotype sharing between individuals. To increase sequencing depth and limit assay-specific biases, TCR repertoire library preparation and sequencing were carried out by different laboratories using diverse techniques. Per donor, leukapheresis produced somewhere between about 0.94 and 10 billion PBMCs.

TCR CDR3 regions were amplified from genomic DNA by multiplex PCR using the deep immunoSEQ assay. For each cell subset, the extracted genomic DNA was distributed evenly across all wells of several immunoSEQ 96-well plates, and each plate served as one replicate. For sorted subsets, roughly 0.2 ug genomic DNA, equal to some 28,000 T cell genomes, was loaded into each replicate PCR. Purified libraries were measured with a Qubit 3.0 fluorometer, size-checked on a Bioanalyzer 2100, and measured again with the KAPA Library Quantification kit. Each immunoSEQ 96-well plate was sequenced on its own single-read 150-cycle Illumina NextSeq 550 flow cell. Concerning the study's data processing: Because the immunoSEQ output held only junctional sequences and lacked quality scores, the filtering could not match the filtering applied to full-length reads. Sequences were annotated with PyIR, a Python wrapper for IgBLAST v1.9, using IMGT germline references to assign V/J genes and CDR3. Any read was removed if the V/J assignment was weak (E-value above 1e-6), the CDR3 was missing, or the read contained stop codons, out-of-frame junctions, or ambiguous translated residues. V3J clonotypes were defined by identical inferred V gene, J gene, and CDR3 amino acid sequence. The percentage overlap between two repertoires was calculated by dividing the number of shared unique clonotypes by the size of the smaller repertoire. Three approaches were used to assess repertoire richness: RTK rarefaction, the Chao1 estimator, and Recon v2.1 estimates of unobserved clonotypes. OLGA was used to compute generation probabilities for all TCRbeta clonotypes that the gDNA method yielded from a handful of donors. As stored in TCRdb, this immuneACCESS dataset retains in-frame rearrangements with V and J assigned. A fraction of the clones does not appear; measured against another copy, unresolved V genes explain less than half of the discrepancy, and the remainder lacks a known reason. V, J and clone size derive from that table, while D and trimming were established from the DNA sequence. Across this sample there are under 650,000 clones, with 90% to 97% seen only once. The ten largest clones represent less than 0.06% of the sample.

Taken from the germline V gene (reference sequence), the CDR1 and CDR2 loops are DFQATT and SNEGSKA. V gives up 6 bases and J gives up 11 bases, and the segment between their germline ends measures 14 bases. Measured from the cysteine to the phenylalanine, the CDR3 is 11 residues long. Only the CDR3 part of the read is kept: 33 bases, read in frame from the first base. The donors were healthy, HIV-negative adults with no recently reported acute infections or vaccinations. Only Caucasian adults living in Nashville, Tennessee, USA were represented among the donors. CD4+ T cells were enriched through magnetic negative selection, after which naive cells were positively selected on CD45RA and the remaining negative fraction served as the memory subset. Blood was obtained by leukapheresis, after which PBMCs were separated by Ficoll-Histopaque density gradient centrifugation and cryopreserved in liquid nitrogen vapor phase. Purity and quantity of every magnetically sorted T cell population were checked by analytical flow cytometry. Genomic DNA was isolated from each sorted fraction and quantified by UV absorbance on a Nanodrop 2000c.

Study-wide findings and limitations: Sampling was restricted to blood, and TCR repertoires in tissues likely differ from the TCR repertoires found in blood. Across a handful of donors, approximately 4.6% of naive CD4, roughly 3.3% of naive CD8, around 2.5% of memory CD4, and about 0.44% of memory CD8 clonotypes were shared. Pairwise subsampling led to the expectation that sequencing depth would affect the degree of clonotype sharing among donors. Higher generation probabilities were observed for clonotypes shared by all four sorted-subset donors than for non-shared clonotypes. The small number of donors limited the genetic and exposure-history diversity represented. Rarefaction of sorted-subset datasets indicated incomplete sequencing despite the large sequencing depth. Naive subsets generally had larger estimated clonotype richness than memory subsets.

The TCR comes from a woman aged 25 to 39 in good health. The rearranged segments are TRBV20-1 and TRBJ2-1; the D region may be TRBD1 or TRBD2, each matching 7 bases equally. Sequenced sample: naive CD4+ T cells sorted from blood. The cell subset or site label on this specimen signifies: CD45RA+ positively selected. The sequence in DNA is TGCAGTGCCCGCAGGGGGGGAAAGCAGTTCTTC. This codes for CSARRGGKQFF.